The sequence of this TCR beta chain was determined in a study of T cell repertoires in cytomegalovirus infection. Study information: CMV epitopes, recently identified HLA-C-restricted and well-studied HLA-B-restricted, were used. The public TCR beta signatures pointed to both CMV infection and matching HLA type.

TCRdb re-called the reads through MiXCR, storing one row per CDR3 protein. This sample carries about 400,000 distinct CDR3 sequences, about 35% of them seen once, and the ten largest clones take roughly 14%. Study observations and caveats: The ex vivo response showed dominance by HLA-C-restricted CMV-specific TCR beta clonotypes.

This CDR3 has 13 amino acids. After removal of 5 bases from V and 7 bases from J, the junction contained 4 bases not matched to a gene. The germline V gene encodes CDR1 SGHTA and CDR2 FQGNSA. This clonotype was recorded a few times. Its antigen is unknown. The sequencing used cultured PBMCs, collected from culture after CMV antigen stimulation. The chain has TRBV7-2 and TRBJ2-4, with TRBD1 identical over 8 bases. This clonotype was obtained from a human donor in good health (CMV status not recorded). Some clones in this sample may be carry-over from other donors' samples. The CDR3 sequence: CASSTGQDNIQYF. DNA for the CDR3: TGTGCCAGCAGCACGGGACAGGACAACATTCAGTACTTC.